Below are 10 T cell receptor beta chains sequenced from a single sample in a study of T cell clonality in common variable immunodeficiency. The repertoire was sequenced with immunoSEQ multiplex PCR; TCRdb's copy has only in-frame clones and lacks some. The sample shows over 45,000 clones, none of them appearing just once. Sequenced input: peripheral blood mononuclear cells. The receptor set was obtained from a person between 18 and 75 years old in good health.

This clone was found many times. The read comes to an end 3 residues before the CDR3 does, leaving the germline J gene to fill in the end. This rearrangement joins TRBV19 to TRBJ1-2; D unresolved. Trimming pared 5 bases from V and 2 bases from J, leaving 12 bases between. The CDR3 contains 14 residues. Germline V gene data show CDR1 as LNHDA and CDR2 as SQIVND (reference sequence). CDR3 DNA, as far as it was read: TGTGCCAGTAGTCCCCGGGGAAGAAACTATGGC. Translating it yields CASSPRGRNYG. The full CDR3 is CASSPRGRNYGYTF.

This clone came up many times. The read falls 3 residues short of the CDR3 end, and the missing part is taken from the germline J gene. The chain uses TRBV19 and TRBJ1-1; D is unresolved. Germline V gene data show CDR1 as LNHDA and CDR2 as SQIVND (reference sequence). Trimming removed 7 bases from V and 5 bases from J, with 17 bases in between. CDR3 length: 14 amino acids. The CDR3 is CASTPQSRGTEAFF. The CDR3 bases that were read are TGTGCCAGTACCCCTCAGTCCCGAGGGACTGAA.

This clone was seen many times. At one of its ends the junction is not consistent with the germline gene, which may arise from a read error. The read terminates 3 residues before the CDR3 end, so the remaining end is supplied by the germline J gene. The chain is built from TRBV7-7 and TRBJ2-6; D remains unclear. The CDR3 totals 16 residues. Germline V gene data show CDR1 as SSHAT and CDR2 as FNYEAQ (reference sequence). CDR3 sequence reads: CASSLATGSGANVLTF. CDR3 DNA (partial): TGTGCTAGCAGCTTAGCTACTGGTTCTGGGGCCAACGTC.

This clone was recorded many times. The read terminates 3 residues ahead of where the CDR3 ends, so the germline J gene completes it. The chain links TRBV7-8 to TRBJ1-5, with TRBD1 identical over 8 bases. Germline V lookup: CDR1 SGHVS, CDR2 FQNEAQ. The CDR3 is made up of 13 amino acids. V shed 5 bases, J shed 5 bases, and the junction held 2 bases outside the gene matches. This CDR3 reads CASSLDRDQPQHF. Partial CDR3 DNA: TGTGCCAGCAGCCTGGACAGGGATCAGCCC.

About this clone: The sequenced fragment ends 3 residues before the CDR3 boundary, so the rest is inferred from the germline J gene. The gene calls are TRBV7-3 and TRBJ1-1, with D unclear. CDR3 length: 13 residues. CDR1 is SGHTA and CDR2 is FQGTGA in the germline V gene. Partial CDR3 DNA: TGTGCCAGCAGCTTAGGGCTAAATAACGAA. Residues: CASSLGLNNE. The complete CDR3 protein is CASSLGLNNEAFF.

This clone was observed at least ten times. The read halts 3 residues ahead of the CDR3 end, with the missing end drawn from the germline J gene. The chain has TRBV6-2 or TRBV6-3 and TRBJ2-7; D possibly corresponds to TRBD1 (5 bases). V shed 1 base and J shed 0 bases, with 7 bases lying between them. The CDR3 extends over 14 amino acids. Germline CDR1 is MNHEY and CDR2 is SVGEGT. The covered CDR3 bases are TGTGCCAGCAGTTACTTAGGGGCCTCCTACGAG. Translating gives CASSYLGASYE. The entire CDR3 reads CASSYLGASYEQYF.

Comment on this clone: Read coverage stops 3 residues before the CDR3 terminus; the germline J gene supplies the remainder. The rearrangement uses TRBV7-2 and TRBJ1-2; TRBD1 might be the D (5 bases). Germline V gives CDR1 SGHTA, CDR2 FQGNSA. This CDR3 has 14 residues. CDR3 sequence: CASSPGLSYNDYTF. Incomplete CDR3 DNA: TGTGCCAGCAGTCCGGGACTTTCCTACAATGAC.

This clone was picked up many times. The CDR3 extends 3 residues past the end of the read, so its final part is completed from the germline J gene. The chain joins TRBV12-5 to TRBJ1-4, with 7 nucleotides matching TRBD1. V was clipped by 1 base and J by 1 base; unmatched bases: 0. Looked up from germline, CDR1 is LGHNT and CDR2 is FRNRAP. The CDR3 has 15 residues. CDR3 protein: CASGLGDRTNEKLFF. Partial CDR3 DNA: TGTGCTAGTGGTTTGGGGGACAGAACTAATGAAAAA.

In this sample, this clone turned up many times. Incomplete CDR3 DNA: TGTGCCAGCAGCCCCGACAGCCTCAATGAG. This sequence encodes CASSPDSLNE. The CDR3 as a whole reads CASSPDSLNEQFF. The chain links TRBV5-6 to TRBJ2-1; the D gene is possibly TRBD1 (5 bases). Read coverage stops 3 residues before the CDR3 terminus; the germline J gene supplies the remainder. CDR1 SGHDT and CDR2 YYEEEE come from the germline V gene. The CDR3 sequence is 13 residues long. Deletions cut 4 bases from V and 6 bases from J, with 11 bases between.

This clone was picked up many times. The CDR3 end is not reached by the read, which stops 3 residues before it; the germline J gene fills it in. Other nucleotide sequences from this sample produce the same CDR3. The chain combines TRBV19 with TRBJ2-1, with TRBD2 as a possible D gene (5 bases). Germline V lookup: CDR1 LNHDA, CDR2 SQIVND (reference sequence). The CDR3 covers 12 residues. Incomplete CDR3 DNA: TGTGCTACCGCCCGGGGCTACAATGAG. Protein product: CATARGYNE. The entire CDR3 protein reads CATARGYNEQFF.